This T cell receptor beta chain derives from a study of T cells in Graves' hyperthyroidism and ophthalmopathy. Findings and limits, study-wide: Before onset, by a median of approximately 5.9 months, the model predicted ophthalmopathy.

This clonotype was recorded at least ten times. Antigen unknown. Amplification targeted TCR beta CDR3 regions from RNA transcripts. The TCR CDR3 first-round RT-PCR relied on the HTBI primer set. Using its own MiXCR run on the multiplex PCR reads, TCRdb lists one record per CDR3 protein. The sample includes about 570,000 distinct CDR3 sequences, around 13% of them seen just once. After removal of 6 bases from V and 4 bases from J, the junction contained 5 bases not matched to a gene. The CDR3 has 15 amino acids. CDR1 is MNHNS, CDR2 SASEGT, per germline. Lactation, pregnancy, other autoimmune disease or uncontrolled infection excluded patients. Clinical symptoms, serum thyroxine, TRAb, thyroid ultrasound and orbital computed tomography informed diagnoses.

The sample taken for sequencing was blood. The chain employs TRBV6-1 and TRBJ2-1; the match to TRBD1 covers 11 bases. This TCR came from a woman aged 40-49 years with Graves' hyperthyroidism. The CDR3 DNA sequence: TGTGCCAGCAGCGGACAGGGGGCCGATTACAATGAGCAGTTCTTC. Protein sequence: CASSGQGADYNEQFF.